This section outlines one T cell receptor beta chain sequence together with its context. Its antigen is as yet unknown. Per the germline V gene, CDR1 is LGHNA and CDR2 is YSLEER. Deletions cut 1 base from V and 3 bases from J, with 16 bases between. The CDR3 loop spans 16 amino acids. Regions amplified from RNA transcripts were the TCR beta CDR3 regions. The HTBI primer set drove a first-round RT-PCR of the TCR CDR3. From the multiplex PCR reads, TCRdb called clonotypes with MiXCR, one entry per CDR3 protein. The sample shows 500,000 to 550,000 distinct CDR3 sequences, 15% to 20% of them seen only once. The record originates from a study of T cells in Graves' hyperthyroidism and ophthalmopathy. About the study: It was at initial diagnosis, before any treatment, that peripheral blood was collected.

General study findings and limits: Ophthalmopathy, as predicted by the model, came a median 6.5 months after the prediction. The authors' 13 V-J model separated ophthalmopathy from stable hyperthyroidism. Expanded thyroid clonotypes (above 0.001) were mostly also found in blood.

This sequence originates from a man aged 40-55 years with Graves' ophthalmopathy. The rearrangement links TRBV4-3 to TRBJ2-7; no reliable D call. The sample was blood. CDR3 nucleotides: TGCGCCAGCAGCCAAGGTTCGTCCCCCCCCTACTACGAGCAGTACTTC. Translation gives CASSQGSSPPYYEQYF.